The text below deals with one TCR beta chain. What it binds is not known. From the germline J gene comes the end of the CDR3, since the read stops 3 residues before it. This entry comes from a study of T cell clonality in common variable immunodeficiency. General observations from the study: Fewer deletions and N-nucleotide insertions were reportedly seen in common variable immunodeficiency TCR beta sequences.

The germline gives CDR1 LNHDA, CDR2 SQIVND (reference sequence). The V gene end was trimmed by 3 bases and the J gene end by 5 bases; junction bases not matched to a gene: 11. The CDR3 is 16 amino acids. The data were produced by immunoSEQ multiplex PCR, yet TCRdb's version contains in-frame clones alone and is incomplete. The sample was found to contain over 20,000 clones, and every one recurs. The TCR originated in a human donor with common variable immunodeficiency. The chain combines TRBV19 with TRBJ2-5; 8 positions agree with TRBD1. Sequencing used peripheral blood mononuclear cells. CDR3 bases read: TGTGCCAGTAGTATTAGGTTTCAGGGGGCGCGGGAGACC. Translated, it gives CASSIRFQGARET. The full CDR3 protein reads CASSIRFQGARETQYF. Complete variable domain (other parts from reference TRBV19 and TRBJ2-5): DGGITQSPKYLFRKEGQNVTLSCEQNLNHDAMYWYRQDPGQGLRLIYYSQIVNDFQKGDIAEGYSVSREKKESFPLTVTSAQKNPTAFYLCASSIRFQGARETQYFGPGTRLLVL.